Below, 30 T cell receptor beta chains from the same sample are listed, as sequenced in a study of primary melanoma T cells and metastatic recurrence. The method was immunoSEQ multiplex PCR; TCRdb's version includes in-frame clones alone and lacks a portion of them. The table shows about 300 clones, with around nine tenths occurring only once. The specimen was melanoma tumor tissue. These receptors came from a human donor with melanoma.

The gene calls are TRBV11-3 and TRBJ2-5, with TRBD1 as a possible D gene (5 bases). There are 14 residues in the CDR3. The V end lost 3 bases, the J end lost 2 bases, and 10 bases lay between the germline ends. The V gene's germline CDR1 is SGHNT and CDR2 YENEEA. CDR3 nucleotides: TGTGCCAGCAGCTTGGAAGGGGCACAAGAGACCCAGTACTTC. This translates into CASSLEGAQETQYF.

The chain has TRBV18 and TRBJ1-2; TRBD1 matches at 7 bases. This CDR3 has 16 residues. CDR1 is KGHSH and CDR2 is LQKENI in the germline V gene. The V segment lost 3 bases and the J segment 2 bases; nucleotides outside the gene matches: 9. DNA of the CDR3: TGTGCCAGCTCACCTCCAGACTGGGGACAGAACTATGGCTACACCTTC. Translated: CASSPPDWGQNYGYTF. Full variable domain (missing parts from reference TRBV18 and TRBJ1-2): NAGVMQNPRHLVRRRGQEARLRCSPMKGHSHVYWYRQLPEEGLKFMVYLQKENIIDESGMPKERFSAEFPKEGPSILRIQQVVRGDSAAYFCASSPPDWGQNYGYTFGSGTRLTVV.

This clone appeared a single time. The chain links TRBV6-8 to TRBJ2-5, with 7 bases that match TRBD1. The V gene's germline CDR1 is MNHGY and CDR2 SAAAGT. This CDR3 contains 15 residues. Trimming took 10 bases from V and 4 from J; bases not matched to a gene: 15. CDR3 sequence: CAIRHPTGAGETQYF. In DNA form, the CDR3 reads TGTGCCATCAGACACCCCACAGGGGCCGGAGAGACCCAGTACTTC.

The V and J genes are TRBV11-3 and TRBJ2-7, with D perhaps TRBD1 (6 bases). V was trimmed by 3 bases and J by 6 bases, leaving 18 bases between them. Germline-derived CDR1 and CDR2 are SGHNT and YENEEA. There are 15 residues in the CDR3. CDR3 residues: CASSFKQGPSREQYF. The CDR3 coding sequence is TGTGCCAGCAGCTTTAAACAGGGCCCTTCGCGCGAGCAGTACTTC.

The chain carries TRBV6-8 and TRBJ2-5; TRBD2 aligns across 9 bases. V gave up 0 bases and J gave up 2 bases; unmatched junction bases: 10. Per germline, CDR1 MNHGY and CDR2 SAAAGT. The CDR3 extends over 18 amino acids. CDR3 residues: CASSYSGGAGGRQETQYF. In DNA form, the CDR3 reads TGTGCCAGCAGTTACTCGGGGGGAGCGGGAGGTAGGCAAGAGACCCAGTACTTC.

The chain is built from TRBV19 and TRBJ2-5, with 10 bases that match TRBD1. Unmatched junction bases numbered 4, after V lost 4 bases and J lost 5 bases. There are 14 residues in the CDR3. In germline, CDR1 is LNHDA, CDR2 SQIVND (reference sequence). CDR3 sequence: CASSTTGGVETQYF. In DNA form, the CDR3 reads TGTGCCAGTAGTACGACAGGGGGCGTCGAGACCCAGTACTTC. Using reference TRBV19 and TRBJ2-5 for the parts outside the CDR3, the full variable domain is DGGITQSPKYLFRKEGQNVTLSCEQNLNHDAMYWYRQDPGQGLRLIYYSQIVNDFQKGDIAEGYSVSREKKESFPLTVTSAQKNPTAFYLCASSTTGGVETQYFGPGTRLLVL.

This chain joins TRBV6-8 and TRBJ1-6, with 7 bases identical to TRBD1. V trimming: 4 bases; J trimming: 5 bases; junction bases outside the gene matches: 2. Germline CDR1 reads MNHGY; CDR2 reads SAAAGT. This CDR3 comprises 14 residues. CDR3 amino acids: CASSSGTDNSPLHF. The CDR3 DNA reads TGTGCCAGCAGTTCGGGGACAGATAATTCACCCCTCCACTTT.

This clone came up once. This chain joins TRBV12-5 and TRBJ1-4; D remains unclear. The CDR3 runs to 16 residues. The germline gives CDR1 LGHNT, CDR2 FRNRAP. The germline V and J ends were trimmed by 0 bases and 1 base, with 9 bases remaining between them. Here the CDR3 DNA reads TGTGCTAGTGGTTTGGTAAGTAGGGTAACTAATGAAAAACTGTTTTTT. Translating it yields CASGLVSRVTNEKLFF.

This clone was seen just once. The CDR3 bases are TGTGCCTGGAGTCGGGTCCGGGGCAGAGACACTGAAGCTTTCTTT. Amino acid sequence: CAWSRVRGRDTEAFF. The chain joins TRBV30 to TRBJ1-1, with D maybe TRBD1 (5 bases). This CDR3 comprises 15 residues. V lost 2 bases to trimming and J lost 3 bases, with 16 bases between them. The germline V gene has CDR1 GTSNPN and CDR2 SVGIG (reference sequence).

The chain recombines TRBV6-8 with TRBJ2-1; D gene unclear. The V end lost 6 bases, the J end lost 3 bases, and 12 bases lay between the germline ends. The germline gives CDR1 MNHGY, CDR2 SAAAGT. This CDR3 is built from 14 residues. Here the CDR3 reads CASSPLLFYNEQFF. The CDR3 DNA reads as TGTGCCAGCAGCCCCCTTTTGTTCTACAATGAGCAGTTCTTC.

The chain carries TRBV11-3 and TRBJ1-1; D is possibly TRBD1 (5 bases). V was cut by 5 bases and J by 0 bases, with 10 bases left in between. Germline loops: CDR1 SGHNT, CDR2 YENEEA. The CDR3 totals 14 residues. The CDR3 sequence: CASSLLDMNTEAFF. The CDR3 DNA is TGTGCCAGCAGCCTCTTGGACATGAACACTGAAGCTTTCTTT.

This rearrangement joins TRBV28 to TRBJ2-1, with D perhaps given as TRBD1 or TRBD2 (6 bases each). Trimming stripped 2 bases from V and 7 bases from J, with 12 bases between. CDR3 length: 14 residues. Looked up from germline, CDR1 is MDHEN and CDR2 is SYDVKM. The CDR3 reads CASSLGGRINEQFF. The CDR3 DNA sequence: TGTGCCAGCAGTTTAGGGGGGCGAATAAATGAGCAGTTCTTC.

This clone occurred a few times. CDR3 sequence: CASSLVAGGTKNIQYF. The CDR3 DNA follows: TGTGCCAGCAGCTTAGTAGCGGGAGGGACCAAAAACATTCAGTACTTC. The rearrangement joins TRBV11-3 to TRBJ2-4; the match to TRBD2 covers 11 bases. This CDR3 is built from 16 residues. V lost 1 base, J lost 2 bases, and 1 base stayed unmatched. Germline loops: CDR1 SGHNT, CDR2 YENEEA.

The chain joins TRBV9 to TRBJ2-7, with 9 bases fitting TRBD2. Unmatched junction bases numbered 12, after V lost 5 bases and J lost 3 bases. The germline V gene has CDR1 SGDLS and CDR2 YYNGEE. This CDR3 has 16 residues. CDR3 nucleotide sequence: TGTGCCAGCAGGCTTAGCGGGAGACTAGAAGGCTACGAGCAGTACTTC. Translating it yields CASRLSGRLEGYEQYF. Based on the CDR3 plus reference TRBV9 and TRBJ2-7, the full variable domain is DSGVTQTPKHLITATGQRVTLRCSPRSGDLSVYWYQQSLDQGLQFLIQYYNGEERAKGNILERFSAQQFPDLHSELNLSSLELGDSALYFCASRLSGRLEGYEQYFGPGTRLTVT.

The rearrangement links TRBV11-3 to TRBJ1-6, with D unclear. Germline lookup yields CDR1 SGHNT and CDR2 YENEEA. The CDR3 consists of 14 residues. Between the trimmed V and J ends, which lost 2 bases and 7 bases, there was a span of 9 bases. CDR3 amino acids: CASSLIGRNSPLHF. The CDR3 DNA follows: TGTGCCAGCAGCTTAATCGGCAGGAATTCACCCCTCCACTTT.

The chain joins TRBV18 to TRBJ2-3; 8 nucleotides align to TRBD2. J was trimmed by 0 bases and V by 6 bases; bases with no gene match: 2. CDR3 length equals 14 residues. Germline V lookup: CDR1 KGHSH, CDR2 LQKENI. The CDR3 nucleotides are TGTGCCAGCTCTCTAGCGGGTAGCACAGATACGCAGTATTTT. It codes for CASSLAGSTDTQYF.

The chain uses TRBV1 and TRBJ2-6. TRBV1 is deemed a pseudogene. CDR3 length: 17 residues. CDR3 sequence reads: CASSQEGRTSGANVLTF. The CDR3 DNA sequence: TGCGCCAGCAGCCAAGAAGGTCGGACCTCTGGGGCCAACGTCCTGACTTTC.

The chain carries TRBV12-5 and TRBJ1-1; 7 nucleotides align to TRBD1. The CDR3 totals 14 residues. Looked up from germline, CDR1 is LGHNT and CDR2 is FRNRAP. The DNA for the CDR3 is TGTGCCAGCAACGCGAACGACAGGGCCTCTGAAGCTTTCTTT. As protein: CASNANDRASEAFF.

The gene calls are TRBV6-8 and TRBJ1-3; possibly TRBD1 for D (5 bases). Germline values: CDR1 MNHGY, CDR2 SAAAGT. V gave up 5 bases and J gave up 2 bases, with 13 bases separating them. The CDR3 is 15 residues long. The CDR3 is CASSSPGTPGNTIYF. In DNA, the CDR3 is TGTGCCAGCAGTAGTCCCGGGACCCCTGGAAACACCATATATTTT.

CDR3 in DNA: TGTGCCAGTCTGACAGGGGTCGCGGGAAACACCATATATTTT. It yields the protein CASLTGVAGNTIYF. V is TRBV6-8 and J is TRBJ1-3, with 8 positions matching TRBD1. This CDR3 is 14 amino acids long. Germline V gene sequence: CDR1 MNHGY, CDR2 SAAAGT. With V trimmed by 9 bases and J by 4 bases, 8 bases remained unmatched.

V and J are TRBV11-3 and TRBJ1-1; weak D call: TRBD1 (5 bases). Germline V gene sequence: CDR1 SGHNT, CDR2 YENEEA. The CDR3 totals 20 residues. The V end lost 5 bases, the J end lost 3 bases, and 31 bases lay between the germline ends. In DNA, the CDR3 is TGTGCCAGCAGCACCACTACCGCGCGACACCTTTACTCGGGGGACACTGAAGCTTTCTTT. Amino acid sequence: CASSTTTARHLYSGDTEAFF.

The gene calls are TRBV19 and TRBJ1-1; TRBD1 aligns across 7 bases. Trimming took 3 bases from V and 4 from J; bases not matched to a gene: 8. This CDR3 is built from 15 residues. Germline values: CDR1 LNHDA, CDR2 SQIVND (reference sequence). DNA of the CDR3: TGTGCCAGTAGTATGCCCCAGGGGGGATTCACTGAAGCTTTCTTT. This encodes CASSMPQGGFTEAFF. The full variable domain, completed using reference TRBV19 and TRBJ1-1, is DGGITQSPKYLFRKEGQNVTLSCEQNLNHDAMYWYRQDPGQGLRLIYYSQIVNDFQKGDIAEGYSVSREKKESFPLTVTSAQKNPTAFYLCASSMPQGGFTEAFFGQGTRLTVV.

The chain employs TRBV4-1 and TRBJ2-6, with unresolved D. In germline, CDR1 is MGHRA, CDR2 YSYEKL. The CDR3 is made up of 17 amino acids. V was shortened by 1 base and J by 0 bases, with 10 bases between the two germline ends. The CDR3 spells CASSQGLFTSGANVLTF. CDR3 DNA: TGCGCCAGCAGCCAAGGTCTCTTTACCTCTGGGGCCAACGTCCTGACTTTC.

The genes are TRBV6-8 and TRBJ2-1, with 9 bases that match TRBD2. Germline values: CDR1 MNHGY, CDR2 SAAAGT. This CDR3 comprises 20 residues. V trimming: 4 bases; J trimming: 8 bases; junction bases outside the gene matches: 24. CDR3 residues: CASSSPLIRGGAGPNYEQFF. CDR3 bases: TGTGCCAGCAGTTCCCCCCTGATACGCGGGGGGGCTGGTCCTAACTATGAGCAGTTCTTC.

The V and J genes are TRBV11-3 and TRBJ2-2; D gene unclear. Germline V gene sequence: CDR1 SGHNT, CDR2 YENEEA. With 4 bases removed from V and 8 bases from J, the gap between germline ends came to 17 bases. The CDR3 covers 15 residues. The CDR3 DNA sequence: TGTGCCAGCAGCTCCCCTATAAGGAGTTCGGGGGAGCTGTTTTTT. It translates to CASSSPIRSSGELFF. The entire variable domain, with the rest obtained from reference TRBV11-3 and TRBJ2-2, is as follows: EAGVVQSPRYKIIEKKQPVAFWCNPISGHNTLYWYLQNLGQGPELLIRYENEEAVDDSQLPKDRFSAERLKGVDSTLKIQPAELGDSAVYLCASSSPIRSSGELFFGEGSRLTVL.

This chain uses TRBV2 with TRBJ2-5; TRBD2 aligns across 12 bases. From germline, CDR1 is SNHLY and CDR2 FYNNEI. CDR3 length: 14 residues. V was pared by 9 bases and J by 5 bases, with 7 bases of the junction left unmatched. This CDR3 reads CASKLAGGWETQYF. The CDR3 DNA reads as TGTGCCAGTAAACTAGCGGGAGGATGGGAGACCCAGTACTTC.

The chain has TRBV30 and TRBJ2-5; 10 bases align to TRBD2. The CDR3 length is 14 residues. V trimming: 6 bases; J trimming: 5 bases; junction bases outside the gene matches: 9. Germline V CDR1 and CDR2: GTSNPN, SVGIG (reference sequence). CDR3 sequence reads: CACRQGGLAETQYF. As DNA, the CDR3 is TGTGCCTGCAGGCAGGGGGGACTAGCGGAGACCCAGTACTTC.

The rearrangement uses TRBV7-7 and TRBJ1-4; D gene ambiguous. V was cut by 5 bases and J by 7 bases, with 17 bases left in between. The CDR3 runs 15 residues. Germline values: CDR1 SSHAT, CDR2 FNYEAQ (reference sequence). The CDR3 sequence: CASSRPAAGVEKLFF. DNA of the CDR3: TGTGCCAGCAGCCGACCGGCTGCAGGTGTTGAAAAACTGTTTTTT. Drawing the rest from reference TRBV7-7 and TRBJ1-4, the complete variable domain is GAGVSQSPRYKVTKRGQDVTLRCDPISSHATLYWYQQALGQGPEFLTYFNYEAQPDKSGLPSDRFSAERPEGSISTLTIQRTEQRDSAMYRCASSRPAAGVEKLFFGSGTQLSVL.

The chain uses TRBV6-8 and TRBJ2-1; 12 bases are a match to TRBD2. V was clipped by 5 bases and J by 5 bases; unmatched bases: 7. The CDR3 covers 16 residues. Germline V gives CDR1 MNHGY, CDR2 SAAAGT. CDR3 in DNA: TGTGCCAGCAGTGCTAGACTAGCGGGAGTTGACAATGAGCAGTTCTTC. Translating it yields CASSARLAGVDNEQFF.

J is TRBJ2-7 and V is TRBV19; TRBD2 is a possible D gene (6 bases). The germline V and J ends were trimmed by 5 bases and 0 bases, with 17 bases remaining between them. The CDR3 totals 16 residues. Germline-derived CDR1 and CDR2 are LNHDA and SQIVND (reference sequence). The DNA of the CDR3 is TGTGCCAGTAGTCGTGAAATAGCGGAAAGCTCCTACGAGCAGTACTTC. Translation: CASSREIAESSYEQYF. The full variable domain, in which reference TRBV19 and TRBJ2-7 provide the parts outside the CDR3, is DGGITQSPKYLFRKEGQNVTLSCEQNLNHDAMYWYRQDPGQGLRLIYYSQIVNDFQKGDIAEGYSVSREKKESFPLTVTSAQKNPTAFYLCASSREIAESSYEQYFGPGTRLTVT.